The sequence of this TCR beta chain was determined in a study of cytomegalovirus exposure and HLA in healthy donors. A remark on this clone: Its specificity is not known.

The PCR used 60 Vbeta and 13 Jbeta primers. Data came from immunoSEQ multiplex PCR; TCRdb stores just in-frame clones and leaves some out. Of hundreds of thousands of clones in the sample, around 90% were seen once. CDR1 and CDR2 (germline): SGHRS, YFSETQ. V shed 6 bases, J shed 5 bases, and the junction held 11 bases outside the gene matches. The CDR3 loop spans 14 amino acids. Broader study findings: The study found most TCR sequences rare, yet found some public TCRs in many donors.

Sequenced input: PBMCs. The rearrangement joins TRBV5-1 to TRBJ2-7; 7 positions match TRBD1. The clonotype originates from a woman under 30 in good health and CMV-seronegative. The CDR3 reads CASTPTTGSNEQYF. The CDR3 DNA reads as TGCGCCAGCACCCCGACGACAGGGAGCAACGAGCAGTACTTC.